These 29 T cell receptor beta chains originate from one sample sequenced in a study of blood T cell repertoires in COVID-19. Sequencing was performed with immunoSEQ multiplex PCR; in TCRdb, only in-frame clones are kept and a portion is missing. The table lists tens of thousands of clones, about 81% of them singletons. The source material was peripheral blood. These receptor sequences come from a human donor in a cohort sampled during active COVID-19.

The chain is built from TRBV5-1 and TRBJ1-2; weak D call: TRBD1 (5 bases). The CDR3 extends over 14 amino acids. Germline V CDR1 and CDR2: SGHRS, YFSETQ. V lost 4 bases and J lost 4, with 14 bases in between. In DNA form, the CDR3 reads TGCGCCAGCAGCCCCCCGGCGGGGGGCTATGGCTACACCTTC. It translates to CASSPPAGGYGYTF.

The V call is TRBV9, the J call TRBJ2-7, with 9 nucleotides matching TRBD1. Germline CDR1 reads SGDLS; CDR2 reads YYNGEE. The CDR3 length is 15 residues. After removal of 4 bases from V and 0 bases from J, the junction contained 5 bases not matched to a gene. The chain's CDR3 is CASSLGQGSSYEQYF. The CDR3 DNA reads as TGTGCCAGCAGCCTGGGACAGGGCAGCTCCTACGAGCAGTACTTC.

V is TRBV9 and J is TRBJ2-7, with 10 nucleotides matching TRBD2. Germline CDR1 is SGDLS and CDR2 is YYNGEE. This CDR3 is 15 amino acids long. V dropped 3 bases and J dropped 2; count of bases not matched to a gene: 5. The CDR3 sequence: CASSAEAGGPYEQYF. CDR3 DNA: TGTGCCAGCAGCGCGGAAGCGGGAGGGCCCTACGAGCAGTACTTC.

The chain links TRBV29-1 to TRBJ1-1, with D possibly being TRBD1 (6 bases). Trimming left V 7 bases short and J 8 bases short, with 8 bases between. The CDR3 loop spans 9 amino acids. In germline, CDR1 is SQVTM, CDR2 ANQGSEA. CDR3 residues: CSAGTEAFF. For the CDR3, the DNA is TGCAGCGCTGGGACAGAAGCTTTCTTT.

This clone was seen only once. V usage is TRBV19 and J usage is TRBJ1-1, with a weak D call TRBD1 (6 bases). This CDR3 is built from 14 residues. Looked up from germline, CDR1 is LNHDA and CDR2 is SQIVND (reference sequence). Trimming removed 4 bases from V and 1 base from J, with 10 bases in between. CDR3 coding DNA: TGTGCCAGTAGTACCTTGACAGGGAACACTGAAGCTTTCTTT. Its translation: CASSTLTGNTEAFF.

The J gene is TRBJ1-1, the V gene TRBV18; no clear D gene. Germline V gene data show CDR1 as KGHSH and CDR2 as LQKENI. The CDR3 consists of 14 residues. Trimming took 3 bases from V and 2 from J, leaving 10 bases between them. The CDR3, as DNA: TGTGCCAGCTCACCCGTTTCCAGAAACACTGAAGCTTTCTTT. This translates into CASSPVSRNTEAFF.

This rearrangement joins TRBV19 to TRBJ1-2; tentatively, D is TRBD1 (6 bases). Germline CDR1 LNHDA, CDR2 SQIVND (reference sequence). The CDR3 has 14 amino acids. V dropped 4 bases and J dropped 4 bases, with 13 bases sitting between them. CDR3 loop: CASSTRQEAYGYTF. Written as DNA, the CDR3 is TGTGCCAGTAGTACGAGACAGGAGGCCTATGGCTACACCTTC.

CDR3 nucleotide sequence: TGTGCCACCGGACAGGGTTGGTCTGATGGCTACACCTTC. Its protein is CATGQGWSDGYTF. The chain links TRBV5-4 to TRBJ1-2; 8 positions agree with TRBD1. Trimming took 9 bases from V and 6 from J; bases not matched to a gene: 10. Germline values: CDR1 SGHNT, CDR2 YYREEE (reference sequence). There are 13 residues in the CDR3.

The chain uses TRBV2 and TRBJ1-2, with D unresolved. Trimming took off 6 bases at V and 0 bases at J, with 8 bases between the two ends. CDR3 length: 13 amino acids. CDR1 and CDR2 from the germline V gene are SNHLY and FYNNEI. CDR3 nucleotides: TGTGCCAGCAGCCTGGGAGCTAACTATGGCTACACCTTC. Residues: CASSLGANYGYTF.

The rearrangement uses TRBV27 and TRBJ1-2, with no clear D. The V end lost 4 bases, the J end lost 8 bases, and 20 bases lay between the germline ends. The CDR3 has 15 residues. Per the germline V gene, CDR1 is MNHEY and CDR2 is SMNVEV (reference sequence). The chain's CDR3 is CASSSLGPLAGGYTF. The CDR3 bases are TGTGCCAGCAGTTCATTAGGCCCCCTTGCAGGCGGCTACACCTTC.

The table lists this clone with a count of one. This chain links TRBV27 with TRBJ1-6, with 12 bases matching TRBD1. This CDR3 is 15 amino acids long. Per germline, CDR1 MNHEY and CDR2 SMNVEV (reference sequence). Trimming removed 5 bases from V and 7 bases from J; junction bases left unmatched: 3. In DNA, the CDR3 is TGTGCCAGCAGTCCGGGGACAGGGGGCAATTCACCCCTCCACTTT. It translates to CASSPGTGGNSPLHF.

The chain recombines TRBV19 with TRBJ1-2, with D possibly being TRBD1 (5 bases). Germline values: CDR1 LNHDA, CDR2 SQIVND (reference sequence). This CDR3 region has 13 residues. Trimming pared 7 bases from V and 3 bases from J, leaving 12 bases between. The CDR3 sequence: CASTPDRYYGYTF. The CDR3 nucleotides are TGTGCCAGTACCCCAGACAGATACTATGGCTACACCTTC.

This chain uses TRBV7-2 with TRBJ1-6, with unresolved D. The V gene's germline CDR1 is SGHTA and CDR2 FQGNSA. Deletions cut 4 bases from V and 8 bases from J, with 12 bases between. The CDR3 is made up of 14 amino acids. The CDR3: CASSWEGMDSPLHF. The CDR3 coding sequence is TGTGCCAGCAGCTGGGAGGGAATGGATTCACCCCTCCACTTT.

The rearrangement joins TRBV30 to TRBJ2-5; a weak D match, TRBD1 (7 bases). The germline gives CDR1 GTSNPN, CDR2 SVGIG (reference sequence). V was shortened by 1 base and J by 3 bases, with 15 bases between the two germline ends. The CDR3 runs 15 residues. The CDR3 DNA reads TGTGCCTGGAGTGCAGGGGGGTTCGGGGAAGAGACCCAGTACTTC. It codes for CAWSAGGFGEETQYF. Drawing the rest from reference TRBV30 and TRBJ2-5, the complete variable domain is SQTIHQWPATLVQPVGSPLSLECTVEGTSNPNLYWYRQAAGRGLQLLFYSVGIGQISSEVPQNLSASRPQDRQFILSSKKLLLSDSGFYLCAWSAGGFGEETQYFGPGTRLLVL.

This CDR3 is CATSDASGSKNYEQYF. As DNA, the CDR3 is TGTGCCACCAGTGATGCGTCCGGGTCAAAAAACTACGAGCAGTACTTC. This sequence joins TRBV24-1 and TRBJ2-7; no clear D gene. Trimming cost V 3 bases and J 3 bases, with 17 bases left between them. Germline V gives CDR1 KGHDR, CDR2 SFDVKD. There are 16 residues in the CDR3.

The chain is built from TRBV7-2 and TRBJ1-4; D call uncertain. The CDR3 runs 14 residues. CDR1 is SGHTA and CDR2 is FQGNSA in the germline V gene. V shed 1 base and J shed 4 bases, with 7 bases lying between them. CDR3 loop: CASSLVSNNEKLFF. DNA of the CDR3: TGTGCCAGCAGCTTAGTCAGTAATAATGAAAAACTGTTTTTT.

The J gene is TRBJ2-3, the V gene TRBV7-9, with 7 positions matching TRBD2. Trimming cost V 0 bases and J 2 bases; bases outside gene matches: 8. The CDR3 has 17 residues. CDR1 SEHNR and CDR2 FQNEAQ come from the germline V gene (reference sequence). The CDR3 coding sequence is TGTGCCAGCAGCTTAGCCCCACTAGCGTACATCACAGATACGCAGTATTTT. This codes for CASSLAPLAYITDTQYF.

The genes are TRBV7-8 and TRBJ2-7; the D is unclear. V was trimmed by 0 bases and J by 6 bases, leaving 18 bases between them. Germline V gene lookup returns CDR1 SGHVS and CDR2 FQNEAQ. There are 16 residues in the CDR3. CDR3: CASSLAPGELLREQYF. The CDR3 DNA follows: TGTGCCAGCAGCTTAGCGCCTGGTGAGTTACTACGCGAGCAGTACTTC.

The gene calls are TRBV9 and TRBJ2-3, with 9 nucleotides matching TRBD2. Germline lookup yields CDR1 SGDLS and CDR2 YYNGEE. V lost 4 bases to trimming and J lost 2 bases; unmatched junction nucleotides: 8. This CDR3 has 16 residues. In DNA, the CDR3 is TGTGCCAGCAGCCCGACGGGACTAGCCGACACAGATACGCAGTATTTT. This encodes CASSPTGLADTDTQYF.

This clone occurred a few times. The chain links TRBV5-1 to TRBJ2-7; D gene ambiguous. This CDR3 spans 15 amino acids. Trimming removed 0 bases from V and 2 bases from J, with 12 bases in between. Per the germline V gene, CDR1 is SGHRS and CDR2 is YFSETQ. The CDR3 DNA reads as TGCGCCAGCAGCTTGGCCCCGGTCCCCACCTACGAGCAGTACTTC. This sequence encodes CASSLAPVPTYEQYF.

The J gene is TRBJ2-3, the V gene TRBV6-2 or TRBV6-3; 14 bases match TRBD2. CDR3 length: 15 amino acids. From germline, CDR1 is MNHEY and CDR2 SVGEGT. V dropped 6 bases and J dropped 4; count of bases not matched to a gene: 3. CDR3 region: CASSPGLAGADTQYF. DNA of the CDR3: TGTGCCAGCAGCCCGGGACTAGCGGGAGCAGATACGCAGTATTTT.

Only a few counts were recorded for this clone. The chain uses TRBV5-4 and TRBJ2-2; 8 bases match TRBD1. V lost 4 bases and J lost 6; bases outside the gene matches: 11. CDR3 length equals 16 residues. Germline CDR1 SGHNT, CDR2 YYREEE (reference sequence). In DNA, the CDR3 is TGTGCCAGCAGCAGCTCCAGGGGGCGCGATGCCGGGGAGCTGTTTTTT. As protein: CASSSSRGRDAGELFF.

Written as DNA, the CDR3 is TGTGCCAGCAGTGGCGAACTAGCGGGGGGTAGTTCCTACGAGCAGTACTTC. Protein sequence: CASSGELAGGSSYEQYF. This rearrangement joins TRBV2 to TRBJ2-7, with TRBD2 identical over 12 bases. The CDR3 is 17 amino acids. The V gene end was trimmed by 4 bases and the J gene end by 1 base; junction bases not matched to a gene: 8. Germline CDR1 and CDR2: SNHLY and FYNNEI.

The chain carries TRBV5-5 and TRBJ2-3; 14 positions match TRBD2. CDR1 is SGHKS and CDR2 is YYEKEE in the germline V gene (reference sequence). This CDR3 spans 18 amino acids. Trimming took 4 bases from V and 9 from J; bases not matched to a gene: 16. The CDR3 region has the DNA TGTGCCAGCAGCACCCTCCCCGGGACTAGCGGGAGCACAGGGACGCAGTATTTT. Protein: CASSTLPGTSGSTGTQYF. The full variable domain, in which reference TRBV5-5 and TRBJ2-3 provide the parts outside the CDR3, is DAGVTQSPTHLIKTRGQQVTLRCSPISGHKSVSWYQQVLGQGPQFIFQYYEKEERGRGNFPDRFSARQFPNYSSELNVNALLLGDSALYLCASSTLPGTSGSTGTQYFGPGTRLTVL.

The chain links TRBV6-2 or TRBV6-3 to TRBJ2-7; D perhaps matches TRBD1 (6 bases). Trimming took 6 bases from V and 2 from J, leaving 14 bases between them. The CDR3 sequence is 14 residues long. CDR1 is MNHEY and CDR2 is SVGEGT in the germline V gene. The CDR3 loop reads CASSTQGLAYEQYF. The DNA for the CDR3 is TGTGCCAGCAGCACACAGGGTTTGGCCTACGAGCAGTACTTC.

This clone was seen once. CDR3 sequence reads: CASSFSQSYGYTF. The CDR3 nucleotides read TGTGCCAGCAGTTTTAGTCAAAGCTATGGCTACACCTTC. The V call is TRBV6-5, the J call TRBJ1-2; D is unclear. This CDR3 has 13 amino acids. Germline V CDR1 and CDR2: MNHEY, SVGAGI. V was pared by 4 bases and J by 4 bases, with 10 bases between.

This chain links TRBV4-1 with TRBJ2-2, with D possibly TRBD1 on 5 matching bases. In germline, CDR1 is MGHRA, CDR2 YSYEKL. The V end lost 0 bases, the J end lost 1 base, and 15 bases lay between the germline ends. The CDR3 runs to 18 residues. CDR3: CASSQDGQGKLNTGELFF. Written as DNA, the CDR3 is TGCGCCAGCAGCCAAGATGGGCAGGGAAAATTGAACACCGGGGAGCTGTTTTTT.

This clone has just a few counts. The chain carries TRBV5-4 and TRBJ2-1; 8 positions agree with TRBD2. Germline CDR1 reads SGHNT; CDR2 reads YYREEE (reference sequence). This CDR3 is built from 15 residues. J gave up 2 bases and V 5 bases, and 6 bases lay outside the gene matches. The CDR3 is CASRSAGGTYNEQFF. CDR3 DNA sequence: TGTGCCAGCAGGTCGGCGGGAGGTACCTACAATGAGCAGTTCTTC. Filled out from reference TRBV5-4 and TRBJ2-1, the complete variable domain reads ETGVTQSPTHLIKTRGQQVTLRCSSQSGHNTVSWYQQALGQGPQFIFQYYREEENGRGNFPPRFSGLQFPNYSSELNVNALELDDSALYLCASRSAGGTYNEQFFGPGTRLTVL.

This chain uses TRBV11-2 with TRBJ1-2; TRBD1 might be the D (6 bases). Trimming took 1 base from V and 6 from J, leaving 15 bases between them. This CDR3 contains 15 residues. CDR1 SGHAT and CDR2 FQNNGV come from the germline V gene. Here the CDR3 reads CASSLVSGGRDGYTF. CDR3 sequence (DNA): TGTGCCAGCAGCTTAGTATCGGGGGGGCGCGATGGCTACACCTTC.